Below, 23 T cell receptor beta chains from the same sample are listed, as sequenced in a study of shared clonotypes between healthy human individuals. Sequenced by immunoSEQ multiplex PCR; TCRdb stores in-frame clones only, minus some. The data contain around 1.6 million clones, 95% to 99% of them singletons. The sequenced material came from naive CD4+ T cells sorted from blood. The sample's subset: CD45RA+ positively selected. These receptors originate from a man aged 25-40 years in good health.

The CDR3 DNA follows: TGTGCCAGCTCGTCTGGAAGTTACGAGCAGTACTTC. Encoded protein: CASSSGSYEQYF. The gene calls are TRBV18 and TRBJ2-7; D gene uncertain. Per germline, CDR1 KGHSH and CDR2 LQKENI. This CDR3 is 12 amino acids long. The V end lost 6 bases, the J end lost 4 bases, and 10 bases lay between the germline ends.

The chain is built from TRBV19 and TRBJ1-5; D call uncertain. Trimming stripped 5 bases from V and 1 base from J, with 12 bases between. CDR1 is LNHDA and CDR2 is SQIVND in the germline V gene (reference sequence). The CDR3 covers 15 residues. CDR3 in amino acids: CASSLRVGSNQPQHF. Written as DNA, the CDR3 is TGTGCCAGTAGTCTGAGGGTAGGCAGCAATCAGCCCCAGCATTTT.

This clone was observed once. This rearrangement joins TRBV25-1 to TRBJ1-5; no clear D gene. This CDR3 has 14 residues. The germline V gene encodes CDR1 MGHDK and CDR2 SYGVNS. The ends were cut back, 5 bases at V and 2 bases at J, with 10 bases in the middle. The CDR3 reads CASSTGMGNQPQHF. The DNA for the CDR3 is TGTGCCAGCAGTACGGGGATGGGCAATCAGCCCCAGCATTTT.

Note on this clone: This may stem from a read error, because a much larger clone lies one nucleotide away. This chain links TRBV2 with TRBJ2-5; no reliable D call. This CDR3 is 10 amino acids long. CDR1 and CDR2 from the germline V gene are SNHLY and FYNNEI. The CDR3 bases are TGTGCCAGCAATGAAGAGACCCAGTACTTC. Translating gives CASNEETQYF.

The chain couples TRBV5-1 to TRBJ2-7; possible D gene TRBD1, 5 bases. CDR1 and CDR2 from the germline V gene are SGHRS and YFSETQ. This CDR3 spans 16 amino acids. V was clipped by 0 bases and J by 7 bases, with 20 bases between them. The CDR3: CASSLAPGQPLLEQYF. The CDR3 region has the DNA TGCGCCAGCAGCTTGGCTCCCGGACAACCGCTACTTGAGCAGTACTTC.

The rearrangement joins TRBV15 to TRBJ2-1; no reliable D call. The CDR3 spans 13 residues. Trimming stripped 3 bases from V and 5 bases from J, with 8 bases between. Germline V gives CDR1 LNHNV, CDR2 YYDKDF (reference sequence). CDR3 residues: CATSSLRNNEQFF. The CDR3 DNA reads TGTGCCACCAGCAGCCTTCGGAACAATGAGCAGTTCTTC.

The chain combines TRBV19 with TRBJ2-1, with 10 bases fitting TRBD2. Germline V CDR1 and CDR2: LNHDA, SQIVND (reference sequence). This CDR3 comprises 14 residues. With 7 bases clipped from V and 7 bases from J, the junction kept 7 bases outside the gene matches. The CDR3 here is CASIGLAGGNEQFF. Written as DNA, the CDR3 is TGTGCCAGTATAGGGTTAGCGGGAGGTAATGAGCAGTTCTTC.

This rearrangement joins TRBV21-1 to TRBJ1-1; the DNA was not used to check the table's D call, TRBD1. TRBV21-1 is classified as a pseudogene. The CDR3 is 19 amino acids. For the CDR3, the DNA is TGTGCCAGCAAAGGCTCCCTCCGACACCGGGACAAGGAAAACACTGAAGCTTTCTTT. Its translation: CASKGSLRHRDKENTEAFF.

As DNA, the CDR3 is TGTGCCACTGCACTAGCGGGAGGACCCACAGATACGCAGTATTTT. The encoded protein is CATALAGGPTDTQYF. The chain combines TRBV15 with TRBJ2-3; 12 bases are a match to TRBD2. CDR3 length: 15 residues. V was pared by 9 bases and J by 2 bases, with 6 bases of the junction left unmatched. Germline V gene data show CDR1 as LNHNV and CDR2 as YYDKDF (reference sequence).

In its sample, this clone was seen once. V is TRBV5-6 and J is TRBJ2-7, with no clear D. The CDR3 is made up of 14 amino acids. Trimming took off 0 bases at V and 3 bases at J, with 10 bases between the two ends. In germline, CDR1 is SGHDT, CDR2 YYEEEE. The CDR3 region is CASSLGFVYYEQYF. The CDR3 nucleotides are TGTGCCAGCAGCTTGGGTTTTGTCTACTACGAGCAGTACTTC. The complete variable domain, with remaining parts taken from reference TRBV5-6 and TRBJ2-7, reads DAGVTQSPTHLIKTRGQQVTLRCSPKSGHDTVSWYQQALGQGPQFIFQYYEEEERQRGNFPDRFSGHQFPNYSSELNVNALLLGDSALYLCASSLGFVYYEQYFGPGTRLTVT.

The chain is built from TRBV5-1 and TRBJ2-7; D unclear. Germline V lookup: CDR1 SGHRS, CDR2 YFSETQ. The CDR3 runs to 13 residues. The germline V and J ends were trimmed by 7 bases and 0 bases, with 11 bases remaining between them. DNA of the CDR3: TGCGCCAGCGGTGACGGCCGCTCCTACGAGCAGTACTTC. Translating gives CASGDGRSYEQYF.

The J gene is TRBJ2-7, the V gene TRBV5-4, with 10 bases that match TRBD2. Germline CDR1 and CDR2: SGHNT and YYREEE (reference sequence). The CDR3 sequence is 15 residues long. The trim removed 4 bases at V and 3 bases at J, leaving 7 bases unmatched. CDR3 sequence reads: CASSKKLAGLYEQYF. The CDR3 DNA is TGTGCCAGCAGCAAAAAACTAGCGGGACTCTACGAGCAGTACTTC.

J is TRBJ1-2 and V is TRBV29-1; maybe TRBD1 (5 bases). The CDR3 length is 14 residues. Trimming left V 0 bases short and J 5 bases short, with 13 bases between. CDR1 is SQVTM, CDR2 ANQGSEA, per germline. In DNA, the CDR3 is TGCAGCGTTGAAGACGGGAGGACACTATATGGCTACACCTTC. This translates into CSVEDGRTLYGYTF.

The V call is TRBV29-1, the J call TRBJ1-4, with D unclear. V shed 5 bases and J shed 4 bases, with 11 bases lying between them. In germline, CDR1 is SQVTM, CDR2 ANQGSEA. The CDR3 runs 13 residues. The CDR3 sequence is CSVQHSFNEKLFF. The CDR3 DNA sequence: TGCAGCGTTCAGCACAGTTTTAATGAAAAACTGTTTTTT.

The CDR3 DNA reads TGCGCCAGCAGCGCCGGGCTAGCCCCTAATGAGCAGTTCTTC. Encoded protein: CASSAGLAPNEQFF. J is TRBJ2-1 and V is TRBV4-1; TRBD2 is a possible D gene (5 bases). V dropped 5 bases and J dropped 7 bases, with 15 bases sitting between them. Looked up from germline, CDR1 is MGHRA and CDR2 is YSYEKL. This CDR3 is built from 14 residues.

About this clone: The sample holds other DNA sequences that translate to the same CDR3. In DNA form, the CDR3 reads TGTGCCAGCAGCGTAGGTTTGACGGATACGCAGTATTTT. Translation: CASSVGLTDTQYF. The rearrangement joins TRBV9 to TRBJ2-3; D gene uncertain. V was clipped by 0 bases and J by 6 bases, with 8 bases between them. Germline loops: CDR1 SGDLS, CDR2 YYNGEE. CDR3 length equals 13 residues.

The chain couples TRBV10-1 to TRBJ1-5; no clear D gene. Trimming pared 5 bases from V and 2 bases from J, leaving 7 bases between. Germline V gene sequence: CDR1 WNHNN, CDR2 SYGVQD (reference sequence). The CDR3 runs 13 residues. Here the CDR3 DNA reads TGCGCCAGCAGTAAGGACGGCAATCAGCCCCAGCATTTT. Translation gives CASSKDGNQPQHF.

This clone was observed a single time. This chain uses TRBV10-3 with TRBJ2-7, with 8 nucleotides matching TRBD2. Germline values: CDR1 ENHRY, CDR2 SYGVKD. The V gene end was trimmed by 11 bases and the J gene end by 5 bases; junction bases not matched to a gene: 14. CDR3 length: 14 amino acids. The CDR3 reads CASTGQRGQDEQYF. The CDR3 DNA is TGTGCCTCCACGGGGCAGCGGGGGCAGGACGAGCAGTACTTC.

The CDR3, as DNA: TGTGCCAGCAGCGGACAGGGGGCGGTTTCTGAAGCTTTCTTT. Translated: CASSGQGAVSEAFF. The rearrangement uses TRBV7-2 and TRBJ1-1, with 11 bases that match TRBD1. CDR3 length equals 14 residues. The germline CDR1 and CDR2 sequences are SGHTA and FQGNSA. The junction had 5 bases not matched to a gene; V was cut back by 5 bases and J by 6 bases.

The chain joins TRBV6-5 to TRBJ2-7; perhaps TRBD1 as D (5 bases). The CDR3 loop spans 12 amino acids. Per the germline V gene, CDR1 is MNHEY and CDR2 is SVGAGI. V lost 6 bases to trimming and J lost 3 bases, with 9 bases between them. The CDR3 region has the DNA TGTGCCAGCAGGGGGCAGCTCTACGAGCAGTACTTC. It translates to CASRGQLYEQYF.

The chain joins TRBV7-6 to TRBJ2-7; D is perhaps TRBD1 or TRBD2 (5 bases each). CDR1 SGHVS and CDR2 FNYEAQ come from the germline V gene. Between the trimmed V and J ends, which lost 0 bases and 0 bases, there was a span of 12 bases. CDR3 length equals 16 residues. For the CDR3, the DNA is TGTGCCAGCAGCTTAGCGCTGGCAGGGAGCTCCTACGAGCAGTACTTC. Residues: CASSLALAGSSYEQYF.

This clone was seen once. This CDR3 reads CASSRKDTEAFF. The CDR3, as DNA: TGTGCCAGCAGCCGGAAGGACACTGAAGCTTTCTTT. This chain connects TRBV7-2 to TRBJ1-1; D is undetermined. The CDR3 sequence is 12 residues long. Germline V lookup: CDR1 SGHTA, CDR2 FQGNSA. V lost 5 bases and J 3 bases, leaving 7 bases between the germline ends.

The genes are TRBV29-1 and TRBJ2-7, with D tentatively TRBD2 (6 bases). This CDR3 spans 12 amino acids. Germline lookup yields CDR1 SQVTM and CDR2 ANQGSEA. V lost 7 bases to trimming and J lost 6 bases, with 16 bases between them. This CDR3 is CSAAVTGAEQYF. CDR3 coding DNA: TGCAGCGCCGCCGTAACGGGAGCCGAGCAGTACTTC.